This passage covers 29 T cell receptor beta chains from one sample sequenced in a study of somatic mutations in cytotoxic T cells in rheumatoid arthritis (dated by TCRdb to 2015 to 2018). Libraries came from the immunoSEQ multiplex PCR assay. Sourced from immuneACCESS, this table was stored by TCRdb with only in-frame sequences that have V and J called. A share of the clones is absent; for the studies checked, an unresolved V gene accounts for under half, and the remainder has no known explanation. For this sample there are 20,000 to 25,000 clones; 65% to 85% appear just once. Together, the top ten hold 3% to 4% of the sample. Specimen: CD8+ T cells sorted from blood. The receptors shown here come from an adult with rheumatoid arthritis.

This clone was recorded once. Other DNA sequences in the sample encode the same CDR3. The V and J genes are TRBV5-6 and TRBJ1-2; no reliable D call. CDR1 and CDR2 (germline): SGHDT, YYEEEE. CDR3 length equals 12 residues. V was shortened by 0 bases and J by 6 bases, with 6 bases between the two germline ends. Here the CDR3 DNA reads TGTGCCAGCAGCTTGGGGAAACATGGCTACACCTTC. Its translation: CASSLGKHGYTF.

The chain couples TRBV9 to TRBJ1-6, with a possible D match to TRBD1 (5 bases). The CDR3 loop spans 17 amino acids. Trimming cost V 3 bases and J 8 bases, with 21 bases left between them. Germline lookup yields CDR1 SGDLS and CDR2 YYNGEE. The CDR3 DNA is TGTGCCAGCAGCGCCTTCGACAGACCCCTTCCTGATTCACCCCTCCACTTT. Amino acid sequence: CASSAFDRPLPDSPLHF.

The CDR3, as DNA: TGTGCCAGCAGCCTAGATGGGCAGCACTACGAGCAGTACTTC. Its protein product is CASSLDGQHYEQYF. This chain uses TRBV5-6 with TRBJ2-7; no firm D call. Germline V gene lookup returns CDR1 SGHDT and CDR2 YYEEEE. Trimming pared 4 bases from V and 3 bases from J, leaving 14 bases between. The CDR3 runs to 14 residues.

This chain uses TRBV12-5 with TRBJ2-1, with a possible D match to TRBD2 (5 bases). CDR3 length equals 12 residues. V was trimmed by 5 bases and J by 9 bases, leaving 11 bases between them. Germline V gene sequence: CDR1 LGHNT, CDR2 FRNRAP. The CDR3 bases are TGTGCTAGTGGTGGTTCGGCGGGTGAGCAGTTCTTC. Protein sequence: CASGGSAGEQFF.

This chain connects TRBV10-2 to TRBJ1-2; a possible D gene is TRBD1 (5 bases). The germline V gene has CDR1 WSHSY and CDR2 SAAADI. V was trimmed by 2 bases and J by 4 bases, leaving 5 bases between them. The CDR3 covers 12 residues. The CDR3 DNA follows: TGCGCCAGCAGTGAGCAGGGCTATGGCTACACCTTC. Its protein is CASSEQGYGYTF.

The rearrangement links TRBV7-9 to TRBJ2-5, with D possibly TRBD2 on 6 matching bases. The CDR3 runs to 12 residues. CDR1 is SEHNR and CDR2 is FQNEAQ in the germline V gene (reference sequence). V lost 11 bases to trimming and J lost 3 bases, with 13 bases between them. The CDR3 DNA reads TGTGCCGGGGGGACGGGGGAAGAGACCCAGTACTTC. Translation gives CAGGTGEETQYF.

By share, this clone counts as medium-sized. The gene calls are TRBV2 and TRBJ2-1, with no clear D. The length of the CDR3 is 13 residues. Trimming pared 6 bases from V and 4 bases from J, leaving 10 bases between. Germline loops: CDR1 SNHLY, CDR2 FYNNEI. CDR3 region: CASSPITYNEQFF. The CDR3 nucleotides are TGTGCCAGCAGCCCCATTACTTACAATGAGCAGTTCTTC.

This chain connects TRBV6-6 to TRBJ1-5; tentatively, D is TRBD1 (5 bases). V was cut by 5 bases and J by 2 bases, with 13 bases left in between. Germline assignment: CDR1 MNHNY and CDR2 SVGAGI (reference sequence). There are 15 residues in the CDR3. CDR3 protein: CASSAQGMGNQPQHF. Here the CDR3 DNA reads TGTGCCAGCAGTGCTCAGGGAATGGGCAATCAGCCCCAGCATTTT.

The chain uses TRBV5-1 and TRBJ2-7; D might be TRBD2 (5 bases). Germline V lookup: CDR1 SGHRS, CDR2 YFSETQ. This CDR3 is 16 amino acids long. The ends were cut back, 2 bases at V and 5 bases at J, with 20 bases in the middle. The DNA for the CDR3 is TGCGCCAGCAGCTTAACCTGGGGTCTCAACGGGGACGAGCAGTACTTC. Protein product: CASSLTWGLNGDEQYF.

The chain joins TRBV11-1 to TRBJ1-1; no definite D call. Germline CDR1 and CDR2: SGHAT and FQDESV (reference sequence). The CDR3 is made up of 14 amino acids. The V end was cut by 2 bases, the J end by 5 bases, with 12 bases between. The CDR3 DNA reads TGTGCCAGCAGCTTATGGGCCCCGGGGACTGAAGCTTTCTTT. Protein product: CASSLWAPGTEAFF.

The rearrangement links TRBV6-6 to TRBJ1-6, with D perhaps TRBD1 (6 bases). Trimming removed 4 bases at V and 8 bases at J, with 9 bases between. The CDR3 extends over 13 amino acids. CDR1 and CDR2 (germline): MNHNY, SVGAGI (reference sequence). CDR3 sequence reads: CASSLPGDSPLHF. In DNA form, the CDR3 reads TGTGCCAGCAGTTTGCCAGGGGATTCACCCCTCCACTTT.

The chain links TRBV5-6 to TRBJ2-7, with a possible D match to TRBD2 (5 bases). The CDR3 consists of 12 residues. Germline assignment: CDR1 SGHDT and CDR2 YYEEEE. The germline V and J ends were trimmed by 4 bases and 3 bases, with 8 bases remaining between them. CDR3 loop: CASSLGVYEQYF. The CDR3, as DNA: TGTGCCAGCAGCCTCGGGGTCTACGAGCAGTACTTC.

The genes are TRBV6-6 and TRBJ1-5; 7 bases agree with TRBD1. Germline V gene data show CDR1 as MNHNY and CDR2 as SVGAGI (reference sequence). The CDR3 consists of 15 residues. V shed 6 bases, J shed 0 bases, and the junction held 5 bases outside the gene matches. CDR3: CASSLHRGSNQPQHF. CDR3 nucleotide sequence: TGTGCCAGCAGCCTCCACAGGGGTAGCAATCAGCCCCAGCATTTT.

The chain uses TRBV19 and TRBJ1-1; D gene ambiguous. This CDR3 contains 12 residues. The V end was cut by 3 bases, the J end by 1 base, with 3 bases between. CDR1 and CDR2 (germline): LNHDA, SQIVND (reference sequence). Written as DNA, the CDR3 is TGTGCCAGTAGTATGGCGAACACTGAAGCTTTCTTT. It yields the protein CASSMANTEAFF.

The CDR3 loop is CASSPGGSEEKLFF. Here the CDR3 DNA reads TGTGCCAGCAGCCCCGGGGGGAGCGAAGAAAAACTGTTTTTT. The rearrangement links TRBV27 to TRBJ1-4, with D maybe TRBD1 (5 bases). V dropped 6 bases and J dropped 8 bases, with 16 bases sitting between them. CDR1 is MNHEY, CDR2 SMNVEV, per germline (reference sequence). CDR3 size: 14 residues.

This rearrangement joins TRBV27 to TRBJ2-1; TRBD2 matches at 8 bases. The CDR3 consists of 16 residues. The V gene's germline CDR1 is MNHEY and CDR2 SMNVEV (reference sequence). V lost 5 bases, J lost 6 bases, and 12 bases stayed unmatched. CDR3 DNA sequence: TGTGCCAGCAGTATGGGACTAGGGAGGTTCTTCAATGAGCAGTTCTTC. It codes for CASSMGLGRFFNEQFF.

The V and J genes are TRBV2 and TRBJ1-5; 8 bases match TRBD1. Trimming cost V 3 bases and J 5 bases; bases outside gene matches: 3. The CDR3 runs to 14 residues. The V gene's germline CDR1 is SNHLY and CDR2 FYNNEI. CDR3 loop: CASSEAGGYQPQHF. The CDR3 nucleotides read TGTGCCAGCAGTGAGGCAGGGGGCTATCAGCCCCAGCATTTT.

The chain uses TRBV11-2 and TRBJ2-1, with D possibly TRBD2 on 6 matching bases. The CDR3 sequence is 14 residues long. Between the trimmed V and J ends, which lost 5 bases and 4 bases, there was a span of 12 bases. Germline V gives CDR1 SGHAT, CDR2 FQNNGV. The CDR3 region is CASSPRTTYNEQFF. CDR3 in DNA: TGTGCCAGCAGCCCCCGGACTACATACAATGAGCAGTTCTTC.

The chain links TRBV6-5 to TRBJ2-3; possibly TRBD1 or TRBD2 for D (5 bases each). Germline V lookup: CDR1 MNHEY, CDR2 SVGAGI. The V and J ends lost 4 bases and 2 bases respectively, with 10 bases between them. The length of the CDR3 is 14 residues. Here the CDR3 reads CASSFGDLTDTQYF. In DNA, the CDR3 is TGTGCCAGCAGTTTTGGGGACCTCACAGATACGCAGTATTTT.

The chain combines TRBV5-5 with TRBJ2-7; 7 bases match TRBD1. Trimming removed 4 bases from V and 3 bases from J; junction bases left unmatched: 13. Per the germline V gene, CDR1 is SGHKS and CDR2 is YYEKEE (reference sequence). The CDR3 consists of 16 residues. This CDR3 is CASSAGTEGAYYEQYF. The CDR3 DNA sequence: TGTGCCAGCAGCGCCGGGACAGAAGGGGCCTACTACGAGCAGTACTTC.

The chain has TRBV5-4 and TRBJ2-5; D is uncertain. CDR1 is SGHNT and CDR2 is YYREEE in the germline V gene (reference sequence). Trimming stripped 1 base from V and 5 bases from J, with 15 bases between. This CDR3 has 15 amino acids. CDR3 in amino acids: CASSLRGTGEETQYF. In nucleotides, the CDR3 is TGTGCCAGCAGCTTGCGAGGAACTGGTGAGGAGACCCAGTACTTC.

This clone was picked up a small number of times. The rearrangement joins TRBV11-2 to TRBJ2-7, with D possibly TRBD2 on 6 matching bases. V lost 11 bases and J 5 bases, leaving 13 bases between the germline ends. This CDR3 has 11 amino acids. Germline assignment: CDR1 SGHAT and CDR2 FQNNGV. The CDR3 DNA reads as TGTGCCGTGGATGCGGGAAACGAGCAGTACTTC. It encodes CAVDAGNEQYF.

V and J are TRBV9 and TRBJ2-7, with D perhaps being TRBD1 or TRBD2 (5 bases each). The CDR3 extends over 14 amino acids. Germline V CDR1 and CDR2: SGDLS, YYNGEE. With 2 bases removed from V and 0 bases from J, the gap between germline ends came to 9 bases. CDR3 nucleotides: TGTGCCAGCAGCGTCGGGACGTTCTCCTACGAGCAGTACTTC. Residues: CASSVGTFSYEQYF.

The rearrangement joins TRBV2 to TRBJ2-3; 8 bases are shared with TRBD2. V lost 4 bases and J lost 0; bases outside the gene matches: 3. The CDR3 extends over 15 amino acids. Germline V gene lookup returns CDR1 SNHLY and CDR2 FYNNEI. CDR3 in amino acids: CASSVGGASTDTQYF. The CDR3 bases are TGTGCCAGCAGTGTCGGGGGGGCGAGCACAGATACGCAGTATTTT.

The chain recombines TRBV19 with TRBJ2-7; D gene ambiguous. CDR1 and CDR2 from the germline V gene are LNHDA and SQIVND (reference sequence). The germline V and J ends were trimmed by 2 bases and 0 bases, with 17 bases remaining between them. The CDR3 is 17 residues long. The CDR3 spells CASSIFGTPPSSYEQYF. CDR3 DNA: TGTGCCAGTAGTATATTCGGTACCCCTCCGAGCTCCTACGAGCAGTACTTC.

The chain joins TRBV5-4 to TRBJ2-3; D gene unclear. V gave up 3 bases and J gave up 2 bases, with 13 bases separating them. CDR1 and CDR2 from the germline V gene are SGHNT and YYREEE (reference sequence). CDR3 length: 15 residues. This chain's CDR3 is CASSSPVGYTDTQYF. Written as DNA, the CDR3 is TGTGCCAGCAGCTCCCCTGTGGGGTACACAGATACGCAGTATTTT.

V is TRBV5-5 and J is TRBJ1-4; D remains unclear. CDR3 size: 14 residues. With 1 base removed from V and 8 bases from J, the gap between germline ends came to 12 bases. The germline CDR1 and CDR2 sequences are SGHKS and YYEKEE (reference sequence). CDR3 in DNA: TGTGCCAGCAGCTTGAGGCCCTGGGAAGAAAAACTGTTTTTT. Protein: CASSLRPWEEKLFF. The full variable domain, completed using reference TRBV5-5 and TRBJ1-4, is DAGVTQSPTHLIKTRGQQVTLRCSPISGHKSVSWYQQVLGQGPQFIFQYYEKEERGRGNFPDRFSARQFPNYSSELNVNALLLGDSALYLCASSLRPWEEKLFFGSGTQLSVL.

This clone was recorded once. The chain employs TRBV7-2 and TRBJ2-7, with D possibly TRBD2 on 5 matching bases. Trimming stripped 1 base from V and 3 bases from J, with 13 bases between. The length of the CDR3 is 15 residues. Germline V gene sequence: CDR1 SGHTA, CDR2 FQGNSA. CDR3 protein: CASSLVDSANYEQYF. In DNA, the CDR3 is TGTGCCAGCAGCTTAGTGGACTCAGCCAACTACGAGCAGTACTTC.

The genes are TRBV6-1 and TRBJ1-1; D remains unclear. Germline V gene sequence: CDR1 MNHNS, CDR2 SASEGT. The CDR3 loop spans 14 amino acids. V lost 1 base to trimming and J lost 1 base, with 7 bases between them. CDR3 nucleotides: TGTGCCAGCAGTGAAGGGCAGGAGAACACTGAAGCTTTCTTT. Translating it yields CASSEGQENTEAFF.